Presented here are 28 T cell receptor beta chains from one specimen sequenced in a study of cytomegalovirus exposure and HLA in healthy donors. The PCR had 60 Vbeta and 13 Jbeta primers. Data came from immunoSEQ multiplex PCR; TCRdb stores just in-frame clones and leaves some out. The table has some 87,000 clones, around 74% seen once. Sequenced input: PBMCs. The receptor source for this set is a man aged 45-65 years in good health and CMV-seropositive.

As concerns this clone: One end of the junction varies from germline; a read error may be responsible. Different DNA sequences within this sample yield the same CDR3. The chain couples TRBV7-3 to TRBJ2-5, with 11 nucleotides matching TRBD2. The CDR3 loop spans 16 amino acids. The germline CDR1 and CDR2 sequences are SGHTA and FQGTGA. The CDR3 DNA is TGTGCCAGCAGCTTAACTAGCGGGGGGGCCCAAGAGACTCAGTACTTC. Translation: CASSLTSGGAQETQYF.

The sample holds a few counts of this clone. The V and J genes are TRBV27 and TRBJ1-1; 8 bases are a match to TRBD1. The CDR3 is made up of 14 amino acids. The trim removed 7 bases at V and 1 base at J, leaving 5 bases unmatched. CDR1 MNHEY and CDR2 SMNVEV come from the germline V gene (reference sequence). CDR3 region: CASNRQGPNTEAFF. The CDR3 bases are TGTGCCAGCAACCGACAGGGGCCGAACACTGAAGCTTTCTTT.

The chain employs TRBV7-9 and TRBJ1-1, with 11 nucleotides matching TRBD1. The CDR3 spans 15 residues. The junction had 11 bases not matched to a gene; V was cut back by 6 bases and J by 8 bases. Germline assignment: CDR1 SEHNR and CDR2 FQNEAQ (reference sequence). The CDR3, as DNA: TGTGCCAGCAGAACACCGGGACAGGGGGTATCCGAAGCTTTCTTT. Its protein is CASRTPGQGVSEAFF. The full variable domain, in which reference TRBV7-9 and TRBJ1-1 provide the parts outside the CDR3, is DTGVSQNPRHKITKRGQNVTFRCDPISEHNRLYWYRQTLGQGPEFLTYFQNEAQLEKSRLLSDRFSAERPKGSFSTLEIQRTEQGDSAMYLCASRTPGQGVSEAFFGQGTRLTVV.

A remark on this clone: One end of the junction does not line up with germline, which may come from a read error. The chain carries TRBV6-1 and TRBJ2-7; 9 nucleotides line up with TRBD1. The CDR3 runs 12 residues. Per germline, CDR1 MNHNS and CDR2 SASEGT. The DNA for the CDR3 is TGTGCCAGCAGTCGGACCGGGACAGGGTTGCACTTC. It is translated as CASSRTGTGLHF.

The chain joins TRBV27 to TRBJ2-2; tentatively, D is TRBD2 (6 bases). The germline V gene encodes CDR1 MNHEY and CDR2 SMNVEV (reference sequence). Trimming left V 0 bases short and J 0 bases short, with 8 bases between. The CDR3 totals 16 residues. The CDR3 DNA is TGTGCCAGCAGTTTATCGGGGGGACCGAACACCGGGGAGCTGTTTTTT. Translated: CASSLSGGPNTGELFF.

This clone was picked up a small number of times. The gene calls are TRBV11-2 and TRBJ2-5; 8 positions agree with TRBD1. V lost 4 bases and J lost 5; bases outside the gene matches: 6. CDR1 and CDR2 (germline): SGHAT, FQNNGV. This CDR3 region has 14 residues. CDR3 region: CASSWDRPPETQYF. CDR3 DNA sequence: TGTGCCAGCAGCTGGGACAGGCCCCCGGAGACCCAGTACTTC.

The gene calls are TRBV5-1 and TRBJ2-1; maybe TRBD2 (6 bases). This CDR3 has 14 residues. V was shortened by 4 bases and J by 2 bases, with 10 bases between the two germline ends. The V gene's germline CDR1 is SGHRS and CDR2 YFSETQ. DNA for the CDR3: TGCGCCAGCAGCGCGGGGCAGGCCTACAATGAGCAGTTCTTC. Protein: CASSAGQAYNEQFF.

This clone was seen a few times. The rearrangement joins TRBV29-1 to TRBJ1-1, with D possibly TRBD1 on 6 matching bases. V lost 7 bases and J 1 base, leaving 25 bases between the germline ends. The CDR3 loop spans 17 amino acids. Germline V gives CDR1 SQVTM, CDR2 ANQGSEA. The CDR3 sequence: CSAPPGASGGANTEAFF. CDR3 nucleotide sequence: TGCAGCGCCCCCCCAGGGGCCTCCGGGGGGGCGAACACTGAAGCTTTCTTT.

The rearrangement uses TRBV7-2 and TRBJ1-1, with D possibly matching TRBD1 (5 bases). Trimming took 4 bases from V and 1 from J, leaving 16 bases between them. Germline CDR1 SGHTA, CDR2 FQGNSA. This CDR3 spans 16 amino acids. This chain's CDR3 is CASSSSLWTQNTEAFF. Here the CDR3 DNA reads TGTGCCAGCAGCTCCTCCCTCTGGACACAGAACACTGAAGCTTTCTTT. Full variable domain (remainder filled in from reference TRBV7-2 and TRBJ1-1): GAGVSQSPSNKVTEKGKDVELRCDPISGHTALYWYRQSLGQGLEFLIYFQGNSAPDKSGLPSDRFSAERTGGSVSTLTIQRTQQEDSAVYLCASSSSLWTQNTEAFFGQGTRLTVV.

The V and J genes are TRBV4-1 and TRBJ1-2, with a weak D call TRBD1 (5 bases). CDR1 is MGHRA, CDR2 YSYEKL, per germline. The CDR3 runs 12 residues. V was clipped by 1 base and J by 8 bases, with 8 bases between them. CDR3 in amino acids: CASSQVGGGYTF. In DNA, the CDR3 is TGCGCCAGCAGCCAAGTCGGGGGGGGCTACACCTTC.

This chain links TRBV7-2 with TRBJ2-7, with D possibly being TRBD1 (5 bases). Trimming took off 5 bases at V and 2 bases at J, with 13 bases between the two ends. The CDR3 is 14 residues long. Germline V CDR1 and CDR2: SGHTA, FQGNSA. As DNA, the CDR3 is TGTGCCAGCAGCCTAAACAGGCTTACCTACGAGCAGTACTTC. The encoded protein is CASSLNRLTYEQYF.

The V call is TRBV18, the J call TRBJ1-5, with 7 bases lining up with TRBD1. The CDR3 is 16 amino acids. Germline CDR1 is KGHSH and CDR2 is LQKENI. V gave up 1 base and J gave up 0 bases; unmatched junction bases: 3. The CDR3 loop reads CASSPQGAFSNQPQHF. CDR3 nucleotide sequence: TGTGCCAGCTCACCACAGGGGGCCTTTAGCAATCAGCCCCAGCATTTT.

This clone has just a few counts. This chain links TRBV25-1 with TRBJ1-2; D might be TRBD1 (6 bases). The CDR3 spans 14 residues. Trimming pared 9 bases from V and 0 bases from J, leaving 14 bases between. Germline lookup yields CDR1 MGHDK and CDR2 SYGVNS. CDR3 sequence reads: CASSQGQANYGYTF. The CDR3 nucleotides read TGTGCCAGTTCCCAGGGGCAAGCTAACTATGGCTACACCTTC.

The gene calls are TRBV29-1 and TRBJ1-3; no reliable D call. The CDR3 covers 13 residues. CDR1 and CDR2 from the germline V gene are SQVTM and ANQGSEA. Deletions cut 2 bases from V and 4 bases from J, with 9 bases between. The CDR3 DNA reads TGCAGCGTTGAAACGGGATACGGAAACACCATATATTTT. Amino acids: CSVETGYGNTIYF. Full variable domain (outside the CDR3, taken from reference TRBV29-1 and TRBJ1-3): SAVISQKPSRDICQRGTSLTIQCQVDSQVTMMFWYRQQPGQSLTLIATANQGSEATYESGFVIDKFPISRPNLTFSTLTVSNMSPEDSSIYLCSVETGYGNTIYFGEGSWLTVV.

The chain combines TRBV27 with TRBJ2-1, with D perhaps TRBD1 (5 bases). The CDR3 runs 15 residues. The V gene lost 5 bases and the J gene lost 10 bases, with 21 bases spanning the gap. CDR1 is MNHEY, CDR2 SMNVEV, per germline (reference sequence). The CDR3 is CASSVGDLTGPEQFF. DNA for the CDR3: TGTGCCAGCAGTGTCGGTGACCTAACAGGACCCGAGCAGTTCTTC.

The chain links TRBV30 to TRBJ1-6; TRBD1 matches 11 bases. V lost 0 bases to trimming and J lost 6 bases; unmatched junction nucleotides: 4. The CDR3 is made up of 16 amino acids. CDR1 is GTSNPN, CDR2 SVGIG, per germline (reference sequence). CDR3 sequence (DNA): TGTGCCTGGAGTGTACGGACAGGGGGCTTTAATTCACCCCTCCACTTT. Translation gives CAWSVRTGGFNSPLHF.

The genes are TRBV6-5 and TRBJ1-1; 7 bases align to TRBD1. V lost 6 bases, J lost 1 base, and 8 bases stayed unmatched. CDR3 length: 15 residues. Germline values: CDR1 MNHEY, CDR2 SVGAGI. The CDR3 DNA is TGTGCCAGCAGACGCAGACAGGGCTCGAACACTGAAGCTTTCTTT. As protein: CASRRRQGSNTEAFF.

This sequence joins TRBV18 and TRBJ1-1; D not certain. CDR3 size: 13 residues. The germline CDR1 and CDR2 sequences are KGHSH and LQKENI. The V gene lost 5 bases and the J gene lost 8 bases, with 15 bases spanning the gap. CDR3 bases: TGTGCCAGCTCAAAGTCGGACTCACGAGAAGCTTTCTTT. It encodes CASSKSDSREAFF.

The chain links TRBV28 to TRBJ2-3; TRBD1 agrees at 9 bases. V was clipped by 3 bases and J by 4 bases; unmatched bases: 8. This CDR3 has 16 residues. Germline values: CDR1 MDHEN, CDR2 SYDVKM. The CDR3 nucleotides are TGTGCCAGCAGTTTGCTACCGGGACAGGGCCCAGATACGCAGTATTTT. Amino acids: CASSLLPGQGPDTQYF.

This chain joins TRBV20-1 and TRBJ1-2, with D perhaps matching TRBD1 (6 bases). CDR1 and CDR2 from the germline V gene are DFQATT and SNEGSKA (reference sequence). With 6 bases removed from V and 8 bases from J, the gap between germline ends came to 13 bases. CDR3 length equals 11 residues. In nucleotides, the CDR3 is TGCAGTGCGGGGGACAACAAAGGCTACACCTTC. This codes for CSAGDNKGYTF.

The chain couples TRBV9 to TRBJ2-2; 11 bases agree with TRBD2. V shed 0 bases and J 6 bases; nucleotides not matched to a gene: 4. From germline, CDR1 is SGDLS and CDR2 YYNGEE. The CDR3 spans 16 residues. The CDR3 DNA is TGTGCCAGCAGCGTAGTTAGCGGGGGGGCCGCCGGGGAGCTGTTTTTT. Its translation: CASSVVSGGAAGELFF.

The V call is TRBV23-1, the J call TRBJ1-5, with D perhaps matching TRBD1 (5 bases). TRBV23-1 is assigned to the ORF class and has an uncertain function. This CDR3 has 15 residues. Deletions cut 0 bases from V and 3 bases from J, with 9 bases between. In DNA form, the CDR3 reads TGCGCCAGCAGTCAATCAAGGACATACAATCAGCCCCAGCATTTT. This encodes CASSQSRTYNQPQHF.

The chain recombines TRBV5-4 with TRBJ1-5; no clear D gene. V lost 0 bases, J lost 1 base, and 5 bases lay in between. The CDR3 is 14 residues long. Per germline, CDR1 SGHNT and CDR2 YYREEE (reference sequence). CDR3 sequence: CASSLGGSNQPQHF. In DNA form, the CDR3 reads TGTGCCAGCAGCTTGGGAGGGAGCAATCAGCCCCAGCATTTT. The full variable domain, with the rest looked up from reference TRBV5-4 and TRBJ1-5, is ETGVTQSPTHLIKTRGQQVTLRCSSQSGHNTVSWYQQALGQGPQFIFQYYREEENGRGNFPPRFSGLQFPNYSSELNVNALELDDSALYLCASSLGGSNQPQHFGDGTRLSIL.

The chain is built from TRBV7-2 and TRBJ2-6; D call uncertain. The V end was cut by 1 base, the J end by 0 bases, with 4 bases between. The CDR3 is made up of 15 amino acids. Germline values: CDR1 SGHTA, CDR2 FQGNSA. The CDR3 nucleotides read TGTGCCAGCAGCTTAGATTACTCTGGGGCCAACGTCCTGACTTTC. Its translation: CASSLDYSGANVLTF.

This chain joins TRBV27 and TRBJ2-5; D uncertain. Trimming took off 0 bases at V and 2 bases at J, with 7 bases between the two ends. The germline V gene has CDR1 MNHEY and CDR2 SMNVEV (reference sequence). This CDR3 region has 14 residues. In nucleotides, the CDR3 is TGTGCCAGCAGTTTATCGGCACGTCAAGAGACCCAGTACTTC. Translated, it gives CASSLSARQETQYF.

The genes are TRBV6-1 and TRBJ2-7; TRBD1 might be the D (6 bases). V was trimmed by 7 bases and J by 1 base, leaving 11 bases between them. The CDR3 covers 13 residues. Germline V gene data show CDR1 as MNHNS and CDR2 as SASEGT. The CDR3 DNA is TGTGCCAGCACTGAGAGGGGGTCCTACGAGCAGTACTTC. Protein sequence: CASTERGSYEQYF.

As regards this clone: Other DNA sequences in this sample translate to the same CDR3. The CDR3 loop reads CASSPQGASTDTQYF. CDR3 bases: TGTGCCAGCTCACCACAGGGGGCAAGCACAGATACGCAGTATTTT. This chain connects TRBV18 to TRBJ2-3, with 7 bases that match TRBD1. Germline V lookup: CDR1 KGHSH, CDR2 LQKENI. The CDR3 has 15 amino acids. Losses at the gene ends were 1 base for V and 0 bases for J; bases not matched to a gene: 1.

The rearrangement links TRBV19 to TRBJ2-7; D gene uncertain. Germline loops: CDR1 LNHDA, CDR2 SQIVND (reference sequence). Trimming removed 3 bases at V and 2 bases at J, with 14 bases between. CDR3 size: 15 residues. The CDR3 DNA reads TGTGCCAGTAGTATGGAAATAGGAGAGCCCTACGAGCAGTACTTC. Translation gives CASSMEIGEPYEQYF.